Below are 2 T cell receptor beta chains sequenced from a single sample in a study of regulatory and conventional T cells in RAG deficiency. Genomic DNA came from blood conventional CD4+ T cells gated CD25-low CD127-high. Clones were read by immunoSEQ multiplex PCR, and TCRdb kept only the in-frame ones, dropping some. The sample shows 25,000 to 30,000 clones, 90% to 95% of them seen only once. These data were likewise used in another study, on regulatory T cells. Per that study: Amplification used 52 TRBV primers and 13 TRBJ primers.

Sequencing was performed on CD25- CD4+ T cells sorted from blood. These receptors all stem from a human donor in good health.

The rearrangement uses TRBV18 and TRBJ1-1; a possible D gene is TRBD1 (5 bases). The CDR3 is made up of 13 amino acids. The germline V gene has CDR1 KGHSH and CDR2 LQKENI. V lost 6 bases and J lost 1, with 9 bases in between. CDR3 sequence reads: CASSTTANTEAFF. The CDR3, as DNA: TGTGCCAGCTCGACGACAGCGAACACTGAAGCTTTCTTT.

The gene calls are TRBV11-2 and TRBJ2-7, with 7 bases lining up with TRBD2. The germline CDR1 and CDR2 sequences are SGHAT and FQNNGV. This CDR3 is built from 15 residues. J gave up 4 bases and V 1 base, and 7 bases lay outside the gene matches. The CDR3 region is CASSLGSAGAYEQYF. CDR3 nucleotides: TGTGCCAGCAGCTTAGGTTCGGCGGGAGCTTACGAGCAGTACTTC.